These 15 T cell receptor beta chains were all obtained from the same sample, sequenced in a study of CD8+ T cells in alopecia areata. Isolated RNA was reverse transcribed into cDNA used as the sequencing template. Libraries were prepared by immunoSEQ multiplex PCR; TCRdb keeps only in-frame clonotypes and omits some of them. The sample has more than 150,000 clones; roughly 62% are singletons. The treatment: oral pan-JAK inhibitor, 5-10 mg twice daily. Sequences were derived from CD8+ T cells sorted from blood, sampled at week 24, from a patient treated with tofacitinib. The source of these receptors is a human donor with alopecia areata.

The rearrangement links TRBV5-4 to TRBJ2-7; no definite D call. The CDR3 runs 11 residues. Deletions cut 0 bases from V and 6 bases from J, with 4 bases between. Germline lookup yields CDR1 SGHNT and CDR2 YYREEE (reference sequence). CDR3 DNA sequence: TGTGCCAGCAGCTTGGCGGGCGAGCAGTACTTC. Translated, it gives CASSLAGEQYF.

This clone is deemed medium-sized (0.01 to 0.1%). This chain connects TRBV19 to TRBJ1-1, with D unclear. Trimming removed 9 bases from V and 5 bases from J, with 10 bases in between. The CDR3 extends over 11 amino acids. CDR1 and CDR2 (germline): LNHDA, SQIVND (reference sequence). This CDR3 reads CASRLGTEAFF. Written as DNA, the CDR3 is TGTGCCAGCCGGCTGGGAACTGAAGCTTTCTTT.

This CDR3 is CASSVGQERANYGYTF. DNA for the CDR3: TGTGCCAGCAGCGTAGGACAGGAAAGAGCTAACTATGGCTACACCTTC. The V and J genes are TRBV9 and TRBJ1-2, with TRBD1 as a possible D gene (6 bases). Germline V lookup: CDR1 SGDLS, CDR2 YYNGEE. The V and J ends lost 0 bases and 0 bases respectively, with 12 bases between them. The CDR3 spans 16 residues.

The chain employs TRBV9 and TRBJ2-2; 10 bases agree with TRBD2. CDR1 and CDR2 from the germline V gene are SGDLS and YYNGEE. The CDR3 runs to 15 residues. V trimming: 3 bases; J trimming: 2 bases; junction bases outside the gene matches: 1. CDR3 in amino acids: CASSASGGNTGELFF. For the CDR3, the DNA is TGTGCCAGCAGCGCTAGCGGGGGAAACACCGGGGAGCTGTTTTTT. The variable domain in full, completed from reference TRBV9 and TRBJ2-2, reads DSGVTQTPKHLITATGQRVTLRCSPRSGDLSVYWYQQSLDQGLQFLIQYYNGEERAKGNILERFSAQQFPDLHSELNLSSLELGDSALYFCASSASGGNTGELFFGEGSRLTVL.

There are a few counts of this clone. This chain's CDR3 is CASHRRTFTEQYF. The CDR3 DNA sequence: TGTGCCAGCCACCGGCGGACCTTTACCGAGCAGTACTTC. The rearrangement uses TRBV13 and TRBJ2-7; the D is unclear. Germline CDR1 reads PRHDT; CDR2 reads FYEKMQ (reference sequence). Trimming cost V 8 bases and J 6 bases, with 17 bases left between them. CDR3 length: 13 amino acids.

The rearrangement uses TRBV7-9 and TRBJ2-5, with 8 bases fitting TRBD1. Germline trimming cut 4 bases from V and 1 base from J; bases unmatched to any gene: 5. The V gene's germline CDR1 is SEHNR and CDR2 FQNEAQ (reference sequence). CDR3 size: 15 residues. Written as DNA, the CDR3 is TGTGCCAGCAGCTCAGGACAGGGCCTCCAAGAGACCCAGTACTTC. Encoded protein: CASSSGQGLQETQYF.

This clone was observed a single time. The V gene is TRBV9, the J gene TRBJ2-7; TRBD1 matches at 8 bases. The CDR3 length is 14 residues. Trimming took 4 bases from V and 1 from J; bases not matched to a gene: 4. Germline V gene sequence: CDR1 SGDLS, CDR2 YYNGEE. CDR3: CASSLGQGSYEQYF. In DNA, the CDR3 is TGTGCCAGCAGCCTAGGACAGGGTTCCTACGAGCAGTACTTC. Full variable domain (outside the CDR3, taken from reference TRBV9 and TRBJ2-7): DSGVTQTPKHLITATGQRVTLRCSPRSGDLSVYWYQQSLDQGLQFLIQYYNGEERAKGNILERFSAQQFPDLHSELNLSSLELGDSALYFCASSLGQGSYEQYFGPGTRLTVT.

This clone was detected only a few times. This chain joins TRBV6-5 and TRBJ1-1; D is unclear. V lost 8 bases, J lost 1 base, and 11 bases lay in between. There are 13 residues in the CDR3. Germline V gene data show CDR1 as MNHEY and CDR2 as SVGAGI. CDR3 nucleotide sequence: TGTGCCAGCGTGAGACACCCGAACACTGAAGCTTTCTTT. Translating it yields CASVRHPNTEAFF.

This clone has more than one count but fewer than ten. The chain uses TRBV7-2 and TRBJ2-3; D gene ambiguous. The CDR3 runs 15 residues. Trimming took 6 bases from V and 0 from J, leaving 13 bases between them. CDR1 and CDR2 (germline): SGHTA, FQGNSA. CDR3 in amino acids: CASSLRQTSTDTQYF. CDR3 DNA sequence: TGTGCCAGCAGTTTACGGCAGACTAGCACAGATACGCAGTATTTT.

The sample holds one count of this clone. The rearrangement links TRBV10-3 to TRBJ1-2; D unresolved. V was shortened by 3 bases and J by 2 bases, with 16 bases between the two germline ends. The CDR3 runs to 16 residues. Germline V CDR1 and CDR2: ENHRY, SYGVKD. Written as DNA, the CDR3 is TGTGCCATCAGTGACTTCTTGAGGGTTGTGAACTATGGCTACACCTTC. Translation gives CAISDFLRVVNYGYTF.

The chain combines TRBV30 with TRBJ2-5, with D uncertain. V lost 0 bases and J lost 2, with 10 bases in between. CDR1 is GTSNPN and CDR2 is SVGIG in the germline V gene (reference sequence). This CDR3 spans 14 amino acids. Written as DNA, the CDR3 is TGTGCCTGGAGTGTGGAGACCGGGCAAGAGACCCAGTACTTC. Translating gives CAWSVETGQETQYF.

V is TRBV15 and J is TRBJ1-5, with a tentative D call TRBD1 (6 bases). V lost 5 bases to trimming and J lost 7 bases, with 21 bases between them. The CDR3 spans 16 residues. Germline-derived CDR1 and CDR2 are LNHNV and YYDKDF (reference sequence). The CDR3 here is CATSDPRGGAGQPQHF. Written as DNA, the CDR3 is TGTGCCACCAGCGACCCCCGGGGGGGCGCAGGGCAGCCCCAGCATTTT.

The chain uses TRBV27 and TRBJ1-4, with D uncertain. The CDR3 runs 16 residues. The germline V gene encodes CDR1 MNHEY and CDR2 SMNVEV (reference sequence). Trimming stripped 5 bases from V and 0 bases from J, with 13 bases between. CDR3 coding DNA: TGTGCCAGCAGTCCTACCCTATTCGCAACTAATGAAAAACTGTTTTTT. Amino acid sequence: CASSPTLFATNEKLFF. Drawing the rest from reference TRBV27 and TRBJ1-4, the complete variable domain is EAQVTQNPRYLITVTGKKLTVTCSQNMNHEYMSWYRQDPGLGLRQIYYSMNVEVTDKGDVPEGYKVSRKEKRNFPLILESPSPNQTSLYFCASSPTLFATNEKLFFGSGTQLSVL.

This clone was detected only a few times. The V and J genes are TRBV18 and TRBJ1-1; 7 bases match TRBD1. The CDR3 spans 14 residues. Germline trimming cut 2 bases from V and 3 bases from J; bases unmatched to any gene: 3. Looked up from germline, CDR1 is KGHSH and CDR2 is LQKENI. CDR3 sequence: CASSPGDSHTEAFF. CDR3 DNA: TGTGCCAGCTCACCAGGGGACAGCCACACTGAAGCTTTCTTT. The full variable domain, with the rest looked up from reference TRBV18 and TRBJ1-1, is NAGVMQNPRHLVRRRGQEARLRCSPMKGHSHVYWYRQLPEEGLKFMVYLQKENIIDESGMPKERFSAEFPKEGPSILRIQQVVRGDSAAYFCASSPGDSHTEAFFGQGTRLTVV.

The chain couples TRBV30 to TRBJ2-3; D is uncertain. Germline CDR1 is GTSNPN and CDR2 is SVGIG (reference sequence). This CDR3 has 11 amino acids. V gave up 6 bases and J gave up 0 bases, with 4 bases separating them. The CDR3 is CACASTDTQYF. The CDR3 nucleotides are TGTGCCTGCGCAAGCACAGATACGCAGTATTTT.